Following are 9 T cell receptor beta chains from one sample sequenced in a study of blood T cell repertoires in COVID-19. Libraries were prepared by immunoSEQ multiplex PCR; TCRdb keeps only in-frame clonotypes and omits some of them. The data show about 140,000 clones, approximately 80% seen once. The sample taken for sequencing was peripheral blood. All receptors come from a woman aged 50 to 60 with acute or convalescent COVID-19.

The J gene is TRBJ1-5, the V gene TRBV15, with 10 bases fitting TRBD1. Germline V lookup: CDR1 LNHNV, CDR2 YYDKDF (reference sequence). The CDR3 extends over 17 amino acids. V gave up 5 bases and J gave up 6 bases; unmatched junction bases: 13. The CDR3 is CATSGWTGGDLGQPQHF. CDR3 sequence (DNA): TGTGCCACCAGCGGATGGACAGGGGGGGACTTGGGTCAGCCCCAGCATTTT.

In its sample, this clone was seen once. The chain couples TRBV7-3 to TRBJ2-2; 15 bases map to TRBD2. Germline V gene sequence: CDR1 SGHTA, CDR2 FQGTGA. The CDR3 runs to 19 residues. After removal of 6 bases from V and 5 bases from J, the junction contained 13 bases not matched to a gene. The CDR3 spells CASSVISGTSGGKTGELFF. For the CDR3, the DNA is TGTGCCAGCAGTGTCATCTCCGGGACTAGCGGGGGGAAGACCGGGGAGCTGTTTTTT.

The rearrangement uses TRBV19 and TRBJ1-3; TRBD1 might be the D (6 bases). Trimming removed 5 bases from V and 2 bases from J, with 13 bases in between. Germline V lookup: CDR1 LNHDA, CDR2 SQIVND (reference sequence). There are 15 residues in the CDR3. CDR3 sequence: CASSDRGGPGNTIYF. CDR3 bases: TGTGCCAGTAGTGACCGGGGGGGCCCTGGAAACACCATATATTTT.

This sequence joins TRBV6-5 and TRBJ1-4; D is perhaps TRBD1 (5 bases). Germline CDR1 reads MNHEY; CDR2 reads SVGAGI. This CDR3 contains 14 residues. The V end lost 6 bases, the J end lost 3 bases, and 11 bases lay between the germline ends. The CDR3 sequence is CASRRTSANEKLFF. The CDR3 coding sequence is TGTGCCAGCAGGAGGACATCGGCTAATGAAAAACTGTTTTTT.

The genes are TRBV6-2 or TRBV6-3 and TRBJ1-5; 10 bases are shared with TRBD1. CDR3 length: 15 amino acids. V shed 5 bases and J 5 bases; nucleotides not matched to a gene: 6. From germline, CDR1 is MNHEY and CDR2 SVGEGT. The CDR3 here is CASSTGTGEHQPQHF. CDR3 coding DNA: TGTGCCAGCAGTACCGGGACAGGGGAGCATCAGCCCCAGCATTTT.

The rearrangement links TRBV7-3 to TRBJ1-1; D possibly corresponds to TRBD1 (5 bases). V was clipped by 4 bases and J by 6 bases, with 21 bases between them. CDR3 length: 16 amino acids. Per the germline V gene, CDR1 is SGHTA and CDR2 is FQGTGA. The CDR3 is CASSSGLTRLSAEAFF. DNA for the CDR3: TGTGCCAGCAGCTCGGGACTCACAAGGTTAAGCGCTGAAGCTTTCTTT.

The chain links TRBV28 to TRBJ1-1; unclear D gene. V was cut by 4 bases and J by 1 base, with 10 bases left in between. This CDR3 comprises 14 residues. Germline values: CDR1 MDHEN, CDR2 SYDVKM. CDR3 amino acids: CASSSATANTEAFF. The CDR3 DNA reads TGTGCCAGCAGTTCCGCTACAGCGAACACTGAAGCTTTCTTT.

As regards this clone: The sample carries other DNA sequences with the same CDR3. This CDR3 is CASSPRSNQPQHF. The DNA of the CDR3 is TGTGCCAGCAGCCCACGGAGCAATCAGCCCCAGCATTTT. This chain links TRBV6-5 with TRBJ1-5; the D is unclear. The germline CDR1 and CDR2 sequences are MNHEY and SVGAGI. This CDR3 spans 13 amino acids. V was cut by 6 bases and J by 1 base, with 7 bases left in between.

This chain links TRBV11-2 with TRBJ1-4; D unclear. Trimming cost V 3 bases and J 7 bases, with 9 bases left between them. From germline, CDR1 is SGHAT and CDR2 FQNNGV. This CDR3 has 13 residues. CDR3 nucleotide sequence: TGTGCCAGCAGCTTCGCGAGAGGTGAAAAACTGTTTTTT. Translating gives CASSFARGEKLFF.